The T cell receptor beta chain described here comes from a study of Ad26.COV2.S vaccination and SARS-CoV-2 variants. Treatment meaning: over 15 received Ad26.COV2.S at low or high dose, single or two shots; about 5 received placebo; per-sample allocation not given. Collection of samples fell on day 63 after the first vaccine or placebo injection. With 10 bases removed from V and 0 bases from J, the gap between germline ends came to 13 bases. CDR1 and CDR2 (germline): ENHRY, SYGVKD. The CDR3 is made up of 14 amino acids. Note on this clone: Its target is unknown.

Study-level findings and limits: Total T cell responses, in the TCR breadth and depth analyses, may have been underestimated.

Only in-frame clones appear in the TCRdb table, and some are missing; sequencing was by immunoSEQ multiplex PCR. The sample contains a few hundred thousand clones, roughly 90% of which appear only once. The V and J genes are TRBV10-3 and TRBJ1-3; D is unclear. The sequenced sample was peripheral blood, obtained in a trial of Ad26.COV2.S vaccine versus placebo. The TCR comes from a person aged 18-65 years who received the Ad26.COV2.S COVID-19 vaccine or a placebo. CDR3 in amino acids: CATRTEHSGNTIYF. CDR3 coding DNA: TGTGCCACCCGGACGGAACACTCTGGAAACACCATATATTTT.